These 5 T cell receptor beta chains share one sample of origin, sequenced in a study of T cell responses to AZD1222 COVID-19 vaccine (dated by TCRdb to about 2021). Per the publication, the time point label means: baseline before first vaccination. The receptor library was made with the immunoSEQ multiplex PCR assay. TCRdb carries this immuneACCESS record with in-frame sequences only. Its versions omit some clonotypes, under half of them owing to an unresolved V gene in the studies checked, with the rest unexplained. For this sample there are about 100,000 clones; 80% to 90% appear just once. Approximately 15% of the sample comes from the top ten. This specimen was peripheral blood, taken on day 0 of AZD1222 vaccination. All receptors come from an adult in good health.

The chain carries TRBV6-2 or TRBV6-3 and TRBJ1-5; unclear D gene. The CDR3 spans 14 residues. From germline, CDR1 is MNHEY and CDR2 SVGEGT. Trimming removed 1 base at V and 7 bases at J, with 11 bases between. The CDR3 region is CASSYWRVDQPQHF. The CDR3 coding sequence is TGTGCCAGCAGTTACTGGCGGGTAGACCAGCCCCAGCATTTT.

This chain connects TRBV2 to TRBJ2-5, with D uncertain. Trimming cost V 1 base and J 3 bases, with 9 bases left between them. This CDR3 has 14 amino acids. Germline loops: CDR1 SNHLY, CDR2 FYNNEI. Written as DNA, the CDR3 is TGTGCCAGCAGTGAAGTTTTACCAGAAGAGACCCAGTACTTC. Amino acids: CASSEVLPEETQYF. Complete variable domain (other parts from reference TRBV2 and TRBJ2-5): EPEVTQTPSHQVTQMGQEVILRCVPISNHLYFYWYRQILGQKVEFLVSFYNNEISEKSEIFDDQFSVERPDGSNFTLKIRSTKLEDSAMYFCASSEVLPEETQYFGPGTRLLVL.

The chain employs TRBV19 and TRBJ1-2, with D uncertain. V was pared by 3 bases and J by 7 bases, with 12 bases between. The germline V gene has CDR1 LNHDA and CDR2 SQIVND (reference sequence). This CDR3 is built from 13 residues. CDR3 region: CASSIVSSGGYTF. The CDR3 DNA follows: TGTGCCAGTAGTATCGTGTCCTCCGGTGGCTACACCTTC. Full variable domain (remainder filled in from reference TRBV19 and TRBJ1-2): DGGITQSPKYLFRKEGQNVTLSCEQNLNHDAMYWYRQDPGQGLRLIYYSQIVNDFQKGDIAEGYSVSREKKESFPLTVTSAQKNPTAFYLCASSIVSSGGYTFGSGTRLTVV.

This clone was observed a handful of times. This chain joins TRBV5-1 and TRBJ1-4; no clear D gene. Germline V gene lookup returns CDR1 SGHRS and CDR2 YFSETQ. This CDR3 comprises 15 residues. The V end was cut by 4 bases, the J end by 5 bases, with 15 bases between. For the CDR3, the DNA is TGCGCCAGCAGCACGTCAGGACCTGAAAATGAAAAACTGTTTTTT. It translates to CASSTSGPENEKLFF.

V usage is TRBV5-8 and J usage is TRBJ2-3; the match to TRBD2 covers 7 bases. The CDR3 consists of 16 residues. V was clipped by 0 bases and J by 2 bases; unmatched bases: 6. Germline V gene data show CDR1 as SGHTS and CDR2 as YDEGEE. This CDR3 is CASSLDGGGFTDTQYF. In nucleotides, the CDR3 is TGTGCCAGCAGCTTGGACGGCGGGGGTTTCACAGATACGCAGTATTTT.